In this sample, the clone carrying this T cell receptor (beta chain) turned up a few times. The antigen is not known. The data are from a study of T cell repertoires in cytomegalovirus infection. TCRdb fed the reads into MiXCR, producing one record per CDR3 protein. This table has about 340,000 distinct CDR3 sequences, almost 30% appearing once. Study-wide results and caveats: HLA-C-restricted CMV clonotypes gave the most frequent clonotype in two of eight donors.

The sequencing used cultured PBMCs, collected from culture after CMV antigen stimulation. This receptor was identified in a human donor in good health (CMV status not recorded). Some clones in this sample may be carry-over from other donors' samples.

CDR3 amino acids: CASSANLAGGYNEQFF. The CDR3 DNA sequence: TGTGCCAGCAGCGCAAATCTAGCGGGGGGATACAATGAGCAGTTCTTC. This chain connects TRBV9 to TRBJ2-1; the match to TRBD2 covers 11 bases. J was trimmed by 4 bases and V by 3 bases; bases with no gene match: 6. The germline V gene has CDR1 SGDLS and CDR2 YYNGEE. The CDR3 contains 16 residues.